The clone carrying this T cell receptor (beta chain) was observed a handful of times. Antigen unknown. The data stem from a study of T-cell memory formation after mild COVID-19. Study-wide points: Contracting CD4+ clones lay largely in CM and EM, with CD8+ ones residing in EMRA.

From germline, CDR1 is MDHEN and CDR2 SYDVKM. The CDR3 covers 20 residues. Trimming took 2 bases from V and 9 from J; bases not matched to a gene: 23. One entry per CDR3 protein results from TCRdb running MiXCR on the 5' RACE reads. The table records 140,000 or so distinct CDR3 sequences, 11% to 15% of them present only once. The V gene is TRBV28, the J gene TRBJ2-1; 9 bases agree with TRBD2. This clonotype was obtained from an adult woman who had mild COVID-19 (a few samples of this study predate the infection). Cell type and time point are not known. The sequenced sample was PBMCs or a T cell subset sorted from them (not recorded which). The CDR3: CASSLSALGQTSGTLGEQFF. CDR3 bases: TGTGCCAGCAGTTTAAGCGCACTAGGGCAGACTAGCGGCACCCTGGGTGAGCAGTTCTTC.